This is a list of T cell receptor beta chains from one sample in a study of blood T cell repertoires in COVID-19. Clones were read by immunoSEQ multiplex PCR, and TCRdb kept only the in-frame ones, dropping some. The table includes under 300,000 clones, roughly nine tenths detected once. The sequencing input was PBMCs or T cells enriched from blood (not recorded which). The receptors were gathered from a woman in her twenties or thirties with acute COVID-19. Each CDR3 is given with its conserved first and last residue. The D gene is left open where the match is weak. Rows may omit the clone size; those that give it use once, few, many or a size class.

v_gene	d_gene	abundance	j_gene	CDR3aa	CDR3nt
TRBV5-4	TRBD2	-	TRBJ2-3	CASSSGLAGYSPDTDTQYF	TGTGCCAGCAGCTCAGGACTAGCGGGTTACTCTCCAGACACAGATACGCAGTATTTT
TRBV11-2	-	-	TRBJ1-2	CASSHHSSDGAPNYGYTF	TGTGCCAGCAGCCACCACTCAAGCGATGGAGCTCCAAACTATGGCTACACCTTC
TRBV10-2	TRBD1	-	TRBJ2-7	CASRTDRGRYEQYF	TGCGCCAGCAGGACCGACAGGGGGAGGTACGAGCAGTACTTC
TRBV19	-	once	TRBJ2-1	CASSIVGGLPNEQFF	TGTGCCAGTAGTATAGTGGGTGGACTACCAAATGAGCAGTTCTTC
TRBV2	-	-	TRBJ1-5	CASWGQDLNQPQHF	TGTGCCAGCTGGGGGCAGGACCTCAATCAGCCCCAGCATTTT
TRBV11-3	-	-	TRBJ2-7	CASSLVESAEQYF	TGTGCCAGCAGCTTGGTAGAGAGTGCTGAGCAGTACTTC
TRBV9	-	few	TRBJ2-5	CASSVDATPAETQYF	TGTGCCAGCAGCGTAGATGCGACACCGGCGGAGACCCAGTACTTC
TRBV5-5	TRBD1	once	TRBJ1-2	CASSAWTGELRGYTF	TGTGCCAGCAGCGCGTGGACAGGCGAACTTCGTGGCTACACCTTC
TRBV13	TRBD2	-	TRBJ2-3	CASSLGLAGADTQYF	TGTGCCAGCAGCTTGGGACTAGCGGGAGCGGATACGCAGTATTTT
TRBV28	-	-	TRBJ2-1	CASRPSQGFLNEQFF	TGTGCCAGCAGACCCAGTCAGGGTTTTTTAAATGAGCAGTTCTTC
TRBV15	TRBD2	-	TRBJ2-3	CATGVSGDPTDTQYF	TGTGCCACCGGGGTCAGCGGGGACCCCACAGATACGCAGTATTTT
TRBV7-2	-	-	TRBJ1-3	CASSSRTVAGGNTIYF	TGTGCCAGCAGCTCCAGGACAGTCGCCGGTGGAAACACCATATATTTT
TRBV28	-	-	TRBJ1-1	CASTRGGSTEAFF	TGTGCCAGCACTAGGGGAGGAAGCACTGAAGCTTTCTTT
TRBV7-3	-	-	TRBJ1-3	CASSQAGDSGNTIYF	TGTGCCAGCAGCCAGGCAGGGGACTCTGGAAACACCATATATTTT
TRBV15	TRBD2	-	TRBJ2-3	CATSLGRLAASTDTQYF	TGTGCCACCAGCCTGGGGAGACTAGCGGCAAGCACAGATACGCAGTATTTT
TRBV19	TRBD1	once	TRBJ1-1	CASSIGTGHTEAFF	TGTGCCAGTAGTATCGGGACAGGCCACACTGAAGCTTTCTTT
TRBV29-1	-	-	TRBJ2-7	CSVEAPYEQYF	TGCAGCGTTGAGGCCCCCTACGAGCAGTACTTC
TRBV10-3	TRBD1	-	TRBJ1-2	CAISGGTGMVGYTF	TGTGCCATCAGTGGTGGGACAGGGATGGTTGGCTACACCTTC
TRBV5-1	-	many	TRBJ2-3	CASSLRQNPADTQYF	TGCGCCAGCAGCTTGAGACAAAACCCTGCAGATACGCAGTATTTT
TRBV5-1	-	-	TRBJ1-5	CASSLGRDHWSNQPQHF	TGCGCCAGCAGCTTGGGGAGGGACCACTGGAGCAATCAGCCCCAGCATTTT
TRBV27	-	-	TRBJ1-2	CASSSRGVGYYGYTF	TGTGCCAGCAGTTCCCGGGGGGTCGGTTACTATGGCTACACCTTC
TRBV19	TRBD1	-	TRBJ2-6	CASSLGQGSGANVLTF	TGTGCCAGTAGTCTGGGACAGGGATCTGGGGCCAACGTCCTGACTTTC
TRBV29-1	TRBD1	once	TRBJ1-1	CSVDAGGSEAFF	TGCAGCGTTGATGCAGGGGGCTCTGAAGCTTTCTTT
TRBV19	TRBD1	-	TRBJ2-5	CASAPGTAEETQYF	TGTGCCAGTGCACCAGGGACAGCCGAAGAGACCCAGTACTTC
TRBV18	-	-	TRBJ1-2	CASSIYTTDYDGYTF	TGTGCCAGCTCAATATATACCACGGACTATGATGGCTACACCTTC
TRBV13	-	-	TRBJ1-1	CASSLGTTEAFF	TGTGCCAGCAGCTTAGGGACAACTGAAGCTTTCTTT
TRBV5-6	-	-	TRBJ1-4	CASSLDGGEKLFF	TGTGCCAGCAGCTTGGACGGGGGGGAAAAACTGTTTTTT
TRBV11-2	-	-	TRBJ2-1	CASSFASASSYNEQFF	TGTGCCAGCAGCTTTGCTAGCGCTAGCTCCTACAATGAGCAGTTCTTC
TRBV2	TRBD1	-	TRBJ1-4	CASRGGGADEKLFF	TGTGCCAGCAGAGGAGGGGGCGCGGATGAAAAACTGTTTTTT
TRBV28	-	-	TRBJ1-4	CASSFTGIGEKLFF	TGTGCCAGCAGTTTCACCGGGATCGGTGAAAAACTGTTTTTT
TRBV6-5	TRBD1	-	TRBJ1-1	CASSYGQGDTEAFF	TGTGCCAGCAGTTACGGACAGGGGGACACTGAAGCTTTCTTT
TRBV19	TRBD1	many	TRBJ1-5	CASTLDRGSNQPQHF	TGTGCCAGTACTCTCGACAGGGGAAGCAATCAGCCCCAGCATTTT
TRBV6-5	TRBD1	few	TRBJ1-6	CASTRDRGKNSPLHF	TGTGCCAGCACCCGGGACAGGGGTAAAAATTCACCCCTCCACTTT
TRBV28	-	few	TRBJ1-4	CASSPTAINEKLFF	TGTGCCAGCAGTCCGACTGCAATTAATGAAAAACTGTTTTTT
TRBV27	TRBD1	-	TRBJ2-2	CASRQATGYRELFF	TGTGCCAGCAGACAGGCGACAGGGTACCGGGAGCTGTTTTTT
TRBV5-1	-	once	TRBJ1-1	CASSFKGQNTEAFF	TGCGCCAGCAGCTTTAAGGGACAGAACACTGAAGCTTTCTTT
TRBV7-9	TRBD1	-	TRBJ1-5	CASSSYDRGRQPQHF	TGTGCCAGCAGCTCGTACGACAGGGGCCGTCAGCCCCAGCATTTT
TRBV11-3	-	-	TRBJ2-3	CASSLLLTDTQYF	TGTGCCAGCAGCTTACTGTTAACAGATACGCAGTATTTT
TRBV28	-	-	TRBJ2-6	CASSLTVPFGANVLTF	TGTGCCAGCAGTTTAACGGTCCCATTTGGGGCCAACGTCCTGACTTTC
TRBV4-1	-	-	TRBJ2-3	CASRPSGADTQYF	TGCGCCAGCAGACCATCAGGGGCAGATACGCAGTATTTT
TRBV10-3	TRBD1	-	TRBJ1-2	CAISDRVGGGYTF	TGTGCCATCAGCGACAGGGTAGGCGGTGGCTACACCTTC
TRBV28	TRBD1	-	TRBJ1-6	CASSPQIGTGTSPLHF	TGTGCCAGCAGTCCCCAAATCGGGACAGGCACGTCACCCCTCCACTTT
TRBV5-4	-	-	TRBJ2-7	CASSLVIRRESYEQYF	TGTGCCAGCAGCTTGGTTATCCGAAGAGAGTCCTACGAGCAGTACTTC
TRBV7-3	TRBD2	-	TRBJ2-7	CASSLDSSGSYEQYF	TGTGCCAGCAGCTTAGATTCTAGCGGCTCCTACGAGCAGTACTTC
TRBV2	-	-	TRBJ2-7	CASSGGNSGYEQYF	TGTGCCAGCAGTGGCGGGAACTCGGGCTACGAGCAGTACTTC
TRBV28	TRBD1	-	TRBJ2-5	CASSTGFRDRGPETQYF	TGTGCCAGCAGCACGGGCTTCCGGGACAGGGGGCCGGAGACCCAGTACTTC